Each of the 21 T cell receptor beta chains below was sequenced from the same sample in a study of T cells in narcolepsy. Profiled with immunoSEQ multiplex PCR; TCRdb holds only in-frame clones, not every one. The sample includes tens of thousands of clones, under 85% of them seen just once. Sequenced: CD45RA- memory CD4+ T cells from PBMCs. These TCRs come from a human donor with narcolepsy.

The chain joins TRBV14 to TRBJ1-6, with 7 bases identical to TRBD1. Trimming removed 1 base from V and 15 bases from J; junction bases left unmatched: 12. From germline, CDR1 is SGHDN and CDR2 FVKESK. This CDR3 comprises 15 residues. CDR3 residues: CASSQGTGDAAVLHF. Here the CDR3 DNA reads TGTGCCAGCAGCCAAGGAACAGGGGATGCGGCGGTCCTCCACTTT.

The chain couples TRBV18 to TRBJ1-1, with TRBD1 identical over 7 bases. The CDR3 loop spans 14 amino acids. Losses at the gene ends were 3 bases for V and 4 bases for J; bases not matched to a gene: 5. The germline CDR1 and CDR2 sequences are KGHSH and LQKENI. The CDR3 region has the DNA TGTGCCAGCTCACCCGACAGGGTCGGCACTGAAGCTTTCTTT. The encoded protein is CASSPDRVGTEAFF.

The chain combines TRBV9 with TRBJ2-3; TRBD2 might be the D (7 bases). CDR3 length: 18 residues. The V gene's germline CDR1 is SGDLS and CDR2 YYNGEE. Trimming removed 2 bases from V and 0 bases from J, with 19 bases in between. This CDR3 reads CASSVGEGVAVSTDTQYF. As DNA, the CDR3 is TGTGCCAGCAGCGTCGGGGAGGGGGTCGCGGTAAGCACAGATACGCAGTATTTT.

This chain joins TRBV7-2 and TRBJ2-5, with 7 bases matching TRBD2. Germline V CDR1 and CDR2: SGHTA, FQGNSA. The CDR3 sequence is 12 residues long. Trimming took 5 bases from V and 7 from J; bases not matched to a gene: 4. CDR3 in amino acids: CASSRPGGTQYF. The CDR3 DNA follows: TGTGCCAGCAGCCGCCCGGGGGGGACCCAGTACTTC.

The J gene is TRBJ1-6, the V gene TRBV6-1; D is possibly TRBD1 (6 bases). V gave up 7 bases and J gave up 6 bases, with 16 bases separating them. This CDR3 spans 15 amino acids. The germline gives CDR1 MNHNS, CDR2 SASEGT. The CDR3 DNA is TGTGCCAGCACCGTCGGGTCACAGGGTAATTCACCCCTCCACTTT. Translated: CASTVGSQGNSPLHF.

The V gene is TRBV7-2, the J gene TRBJ1-2; no reliable D call. The CDR3 totals 13 residues. Germline loops: CDR1 SGHTA, CDR2 FQGNSA. V was pared by 4 bases and J by 8 bases, with 14 bases between. The CDR3 protein is CASSSEDGLGYTF. CDR3 DNA: TGTGCCAGCAGCTCAGAGGACGGGCTCGGCTACACCTTC.

This chain links TRBV6-5 with TRBJ1-6; D is uncertain. CDR1 and CDR2 from the germline V gene are MNHEY and SVGAGI. The CDR3 covers 14 residues. V was cut by 6 bases and J by 8 bases, with 14 bases left in between. The CDR3 DNA sequence: TGTGCCAGCAGCCCTGCGGCGGGCGATTCACCCCTCCACTTT. Its protein product is CASSPAAGDSPLHF.

The chain joins TRBV2 to TRBJ1-6; no clear D gene. Germline lookup yields CDR1 SNHLY and CDR2 FYNNEI. The CDR3 runs 12 residues. The V gene lost 11 bases and the J gene lost 8 bases, with 13 bases spanning the gap. The CDR3 DNA reads TGTGCCTTTACCCAGGAGGATTCACCCCTCCACTTT. Its protein product is CAFTQEDSPLHF.

This rearrangement joins TRBV6-1 to TRBJ1-4, with D unclear. Trimming shortened V by 6 bases and J by 7 bases, and 15 bases separated the two germline ends. Germline CDR1 and CDR2: MNHNS and SASEGT. CDR3 size: 14 residues. CDR3 sequence (DNA): TGTGCCAGCAGCGACCGCTGGGTGGGTGAAAAACTGTTTTTT. As protein: CASSDRWVGEKLFF.

The chain combines TRBV6-5 with TRBJ2-3; 9 bases are shared with TRBD1. The CDR3 sequence is 15 residues long. In germline, CDR1 is MNHEY, CDR2 SVGAGI. V dropped 0 bases and J dropped 5; count of bases not matched to a gene: 3. DNA of the CDR3: TGTGCCAGCAGTTACTCGGGACAGGGTTTAGATACGCAGTATTTT. It is translated as CASSYSGQGLDTQYF.

The chain employs TRBV5-1 and TRBJ2-5, with D unclear. Germline CDR1 SGHRS, CDR2 YFSETQ. With 0 bases removed from V and 7 bases from J, the gap between germline ends came to 7 bases. The CDR3 contains 12 residues. CDR3: CASSLVVGTQYF. CDR3 bases: TGCGCCAGCAGCTTGGTAGTGGGGACCCAGTACTTC.

This clone appeared once. V gene TRBV9 combines with J gene TRBJ2-3; the D gene is possibly TRBD2 (5 bases). This CDR3 contains 16 residues. Germline assignment: CDR1 SGDLS and CDR2 YYNGEE. The V end was cut by 4 bases, the J end by 0 bases, with 15 bases between. The CDR3 spells CASSPLAAASTDTQYF. In nucleotides, the CDR3 is TGTGCCAGCAGCCCTCTAGCAGCGGCGAGCACAGATACGCAGTATTTT.

The CDR3 here is CASSLALRADGYTF. CDR3 nucleotide sequence: TGTGCCAGCAGCTTGGCCCTACGGGCGGATGGCTACACCTTC. This chain uses TRBV7-2 with TRBJ1-2; D remains ambiguous. CDR1 and CDR2 from the germline V gene are SGHTA and FQGNSA. CDR3 size: 14 residues. Trimming took 3 bases from V and 6 from J, leaving 14 bases between them.

The chain is built from TRBV30 and TRBJ1-3; perhaps TRBD1 as D (6 bases). The V gene's germline CDR1 is GTSNPN and CDR2 SVGIG (reference sequence). Trimming left V 4 bases short and J 0 bases short, with 10 bases between. This CDR3 has 14 amino acids. CDR3 protein: CAWTEGGSGNTIYF. CDR3 in DNA: TGTGCCTGGACGGAAGGGGGCTCTGGAAACACCATATATTTT.

The chain carries TRBV7-8 and TRBJ2-3, with TRBD2 identical over 10 bases. The V gene's germline CDR1 is SGHVS and CDR2 FQNEAQ. There are 17 residues in the CDR3. Losses at the gene ends were 3 bases for V and 0 bases for J; bases not matched to a gene: 6. The CDR3 nucleotides are TGTGCCAGCAGCTTCCTGGCTAGCGGGGGTAGCACAGATACGCAGTATTTT. Encoded protein: CASSFLASGGSTDTQYF.

The chain uses TRBV10-3 and TRBJ1-2; 7 bases agree with TRBD1. Losses at the gene ends were 4 bases for V and 2 bases for J; bases not matched to a gene: 10. This CDR3 region has 16 residues. CDR1 ENHRY and CDR2 SYGVKD come from the germline V gene. CDR3: CAISAGGSGTNYGYTF. CDR3 DNA: TGTGCCATCAGTGCAGGGGGTAGTGGGACGAACTATGGCTACACCTTC.

The chain recombines TRBV20-1 with TRBJ2-1; D is unresolved. V lost 6 bases to trimming and J lost 10 bases, with 10 bases between them. The length of the CDR3 is 10 residues. Germline CDR1 DFQATT, CDR2 SNEGSKA (reference sequence). Written as DNA, the CDR3 is TGCAGTGCGCGTAGACAAGAGCAGTTCTTC. Translating gives CSARRQEQFF.

This rearrangement joins TRBV2 to TRBJ1-5, with D perhaps matching TRBD1 (5 bases). Germline V gene sequence: CDR1 SNHLY, CDR2 FYNNEI. V gave up 6 bases and J gave up 4 bases, with 10 bases separating them. CDR3 length: 13 residues. The CDR3: CASRGGGNQPQHF. CDR3 coding DNA: TGTGCCAGCAGGGGTGGGGGGAATCAGCCCCAGCATTTT.

The gene calls are TRBV7-3 and TRBJ1-2; a possible D gene is TRBD1 (5 bases). The length of the CDR3 is 13 residues. Germline-derived CDR1 and CDR2 are SGHTA and FQGTGA. V was shortened by 1 base and J by 7 bases, with 10 bases between the two germline ends. The CDR3 sequence: CASSLNGASGYTF. The CDR3 DNA is TGTGCCAGCAGCTTAAATGGGGCGAGTGGCTACACCTTC.

The chain combines TRBV30 with TRBJ1-4; D ambiguous. Between the trimmed V and J ends, which lost 0 bases and 8 bases, there was a span of 16 bases. The CDR3 has 15 residues. Germline assignment: CDR1 GTSNPN and CDR2 SVGIG (reference sequence). The CDR3 region has the DNA TGTGCCTGGAGTGTGTCCGGCTCCCATGGGGAAAAACTGTTTTTT. It specifies CAWSVSGSHGEKLFF.

The chain uses TRBV7-2 and TRBJ1-5; 7 bases match TRBD1. The CDR3 sequence is 15 residues long. Germline CDR1 reads SGHTA; CDR2 reads FQGNSA. V was pared by 5 bases and J by 6 bases, with 10 bases of the junction left unmatched. In DNA, the CDR3 is TGTGCCAGCAGCCCTTACACAGGGGACGTTCAGCCCCAGCATTTT. Its translation is CASSPYTGDVQPQHF.